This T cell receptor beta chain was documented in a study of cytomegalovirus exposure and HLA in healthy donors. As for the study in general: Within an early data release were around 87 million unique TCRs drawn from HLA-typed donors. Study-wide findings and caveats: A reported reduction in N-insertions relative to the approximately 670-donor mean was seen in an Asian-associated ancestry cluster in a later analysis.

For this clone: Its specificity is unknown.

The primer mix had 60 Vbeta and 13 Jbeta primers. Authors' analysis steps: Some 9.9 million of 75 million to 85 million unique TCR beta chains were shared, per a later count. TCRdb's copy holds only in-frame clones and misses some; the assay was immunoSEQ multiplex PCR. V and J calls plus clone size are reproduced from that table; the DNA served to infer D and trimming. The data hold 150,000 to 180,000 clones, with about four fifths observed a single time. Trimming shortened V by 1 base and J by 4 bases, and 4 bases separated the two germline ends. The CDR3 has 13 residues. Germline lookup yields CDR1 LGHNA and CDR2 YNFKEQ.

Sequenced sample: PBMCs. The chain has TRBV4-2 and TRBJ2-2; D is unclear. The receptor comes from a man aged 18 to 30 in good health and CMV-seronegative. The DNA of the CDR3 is TGTGCCAGCAGCCAAGCGAGCACCGGGGAGCTGTTTTTT. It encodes CASSQASTGELFF.